This T cell receptor (beta chain) was obtained from a study of blood T cell repertoires in COVID-19. Study in general: Spain, Italy and the United States supplied samples that represented acute and convalescent COVID-19. T cells, B-cell-depleted T cells, or PBMCs provided the cDNA or gDNA that served as material.

The V segment lost 3 bases and the J segment 9 bases; nucleotides outside the gene matches: 8. This CDR3 comprises 14 residues. Germline values: CDR1 SGHNT, CDR2 YYREEE (reference sequence). Method: immunoSEQ multiplex PCR; TCRdb's copy keeps in-frame clones and lacks some. Of more than 150,000 clones listed, about nine tenths are singletons. The chain joins TRBV5-4 to TRBJ2-1; 8 bases map to TRBD2. The receptor's source is a man aged 35 to 55 with acute or convalescent COVID-19. The sequencing sample was made of peripheral blood. DNA of the CDR3: TGTGCCAGCAGCTCGGGGGGGGCCCCTTTTGAGCAGTTCTTC. It codes for CASSSGGAPFEQFF.